The entry below describes one T cell receptor beta chain. V shed 6 bases and J shed 0 bases, with 9 bases lying between them. The CDR3 runs to 13 residues. Germline V gives CDR1 ENHRY, CDR2 SYGVKD. The data originate from a study of blood T cell repertoires in COVID-19. In the original analysis: Reference gene primer amplification in the assay estimated nucleated cell counts. Data came from immunoSEQ multiplex PCR; TCRdb stores just in-frame clones and leaves some out. V and J calls plus clone size are reproduced from that table; the DNA served to infer D and trimming. Of approximately 140,000 clones listed, around 81% were seen once; the top ten hold 10% to 15%.

Sequencing was carried out using peripheral blood. The receptor was derived from a man between 60 and 75 years old with active or convalescent COVID-19. The V call is TRBV10-3, the J call TRBJ2-7, with a weak D call TRBD1 (6 bases). The CDR3 reads CAIRDSSSYEQYF. In DNA form, the CDR3 reads TGTGCCATCAGGGACAGCAGCTCCTACGAGCAGTACTTC.